The sequence of this TCR beta chain was determined in a study of T cell changes during pregnancy in multiple sclerosis. The germline gives CDR1 KGHSH, CDR2 LQKENI. V was clipped by 3 bases and J by 5 bases, with 10 bases between them. This CDR3 region has 13 residues. Clones were sequenced by immunoSEQ multiplex PCR, and TCRdb holds only the in-frame ones, with some missing. Seen here are 55,000 to 70,000 clones, about 93% observed once, and the top ten hold approximately 0.35%. V usage is TRBV18 and J usage is TRBJ1-1, with D hard to call. This specimen consisted of CD4+ T cells from peripheral blood mononuclear cells, obtained before pregnancy. The TCR sequence derives from a female donor with multiple sclerosis, enrolled in a pregnancy study. The CDR3 coding sequence is TGTGCCAGCTCACCCGCGGTCGGGACTGAAGCTTTCTTT. This encodes CASSPAVGTEAFF.